These T cell receptor beta chains were read from a single sample in a study of long-term antiretroviral therapy in people with HIV. TCRdb's copy holds only in-frame clones and misses some; the assay was immunoSEQ multiplex PCR. The sample records about 6,400 clones, 77% being singletons. The sequencing here drew on unsorted PBMCs, taken 0.5 years before starting antiretroviral therapy. These TCRs come from a man aged 35-49 years with HIV. CDR3s include the opening cysteine and the closing phenylalanine or tryptophan. A D gene is named only where the DNA matches it firmly. Clone sizes are given selectively: once, few, many, or a class where the clone is expanded.

len: 15
d_gene: -
abundance: -
v_gene: TRBV18
j_gene: TRBJ1-5
CDR3nt: TGTGCCAGCTCACCAATTGCGGCCAGCAATCAGCCCCAGCATTTT
CDR3aa: CASSPIAASNQPQHF

len: 14
d_gene: TRBD2
abundance: -
v_gene: TRBV10-3
j_gene: TRBJ2-7
CDR3nt: TGTGCCATCAGTGAGCTGGGAGGGCCCTACGAGCAGTACTTC
CDR3aa: CAISELGGPYEQYF

len: 13
d_gene: -
abundance: few
v_gene: TRBV19
j_gene: TRBJ2-7
CDR3nt: TGTGCCAGTAGGGGACTCTCGTTGGACGAGCAGTACTTC
CDR3aa: CASRGLSLDEQYF

len: 14
d_gene: -
abundance: -
v_gene: TRBV7-2
j_gene: TRBJ1-5
CDR3nt: TGTGCCAGCAGCTTAGACGCGTACGATCAGCCCCAGCATTTT
CDR3aa: CASSLDAYDQPQHF

len: 16
d_gene: -
abundance: -
v_gene: TRBV6-1
j_gene: TRBJ2-1
CDR3nt: TGTGCCAGCAGTGAAGGGGCAGGGCTCAACTACAATGAGCAGTTCTTC
CDR3aa: CASSEGAGLNYNEQFF

len: 16
d_gene: -
abundance: -
v_gene: TRBV2
j_gene: TRBJ1-6
CDR3nt: TGTGCCAGCAGTGAAAGCAGGAGGGGATGGGGTTCACCCCTCCACTTT
CDR3aa: CASSESRRGWGSPLHF

len: 12
d_gene: -
abundance: -
v_gene: TRBV9
j_gene: TRBJ2-7
CDR3nt: TGTGCCAGCAGCGTAGTGGGCTACGAGCAGTACTTC
CDR3aa: CASSVVGYEQYF

len: 17
d_gene: -
abundance: -
v_gene: TRBV4-3
j_gene: TRBJ2-1
CDR3nt: TGCGCCAGCAGCCAAGACCGGACATATAGCTCCTACAATGAGCAGTTCTTC
CDR3aa: CASSQDRTYSSYNEQFF

len: 14
d_gene: -
abundance: -
v_gene: TRBV4-2
j_gene: TRBJ2-7
CDR3nt: TGTGCCAGCAGCCGGATCCGACAGGATTACGAGCAGTACTTC
CDR3aa: CASSRIRQDYEQYF

len: 14
d_gene: -
abundance: few
v_gene: TRBV5-1
j_gene: TRBJ1-2
CDR3nt: TGCGCCAGCAACCCAACGGGGTCCACTAGCGGCTACACCTTC
CDR3aa: CASNPTGSTSGYTF